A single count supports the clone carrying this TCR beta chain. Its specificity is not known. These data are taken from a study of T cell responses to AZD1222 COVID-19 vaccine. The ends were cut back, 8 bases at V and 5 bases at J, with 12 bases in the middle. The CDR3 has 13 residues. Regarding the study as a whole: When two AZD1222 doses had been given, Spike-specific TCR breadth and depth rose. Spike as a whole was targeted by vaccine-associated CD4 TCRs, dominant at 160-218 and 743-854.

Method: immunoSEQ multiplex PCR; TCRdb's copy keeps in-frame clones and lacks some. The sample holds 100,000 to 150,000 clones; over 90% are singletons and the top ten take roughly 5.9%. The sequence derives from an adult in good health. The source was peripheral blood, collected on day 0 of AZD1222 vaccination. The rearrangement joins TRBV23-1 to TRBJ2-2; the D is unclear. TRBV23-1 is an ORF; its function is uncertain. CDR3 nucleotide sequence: TGCGCCAGCTGCCGCCCGAGGACCGGGGAGCTGTTTTTT. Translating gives CASCRPRTGELFF.